This record concerns one T cell receptor (beta chain) sequence. Germline V gene data show CDR1 as SNHLY and CDR2 as FYNNEI. This CDR3 comprises 14 residues. J gave up 2 bases and V 5 bases, and 5 bases lay outside the gene matches. This record belongs to a study of cytomegalovirus exposure and HLA in healthy donors. PCR used 60 Vbeta primers and 13 Jbeta primers. Method: immunoSEQ multiplex PCR; TCRdb's copy keeps in-frame clones and lacks some. This repertoire shows roughly 120,000 clones, more than 75% found once; its top ten account for around 3.6%. The receptor was derived from a man in his forties in good health and CMV-seronegative. Sequenced input: PBMCs. The chain has TRBV2 and TRBJ1-2, with 7 bases identical to TRBD1. The CDR3 here is CASSQQGPNYGYTF. CDR3 coding DNA: TGTGCCAGCAGTCAACAGGGGCCCAACTATGGCTACACCTTC. Full variable domain (remainder filled in from reference TRBV2 and TRBJ1-2): EPEVTQTPSHQVTQMGQEVILRCVPISNHLYFYWYRQILGQKVEFLVSFYNNEISEKSEIFDDQFSVERPDGSNFTLKIRSTKLEDSAMYFCASSQQGPNYGYTFGSGTRLTVV.